The clone carrying this TCR beta chain showed up just once. The sample is drawn from a study of blood T cell repertoires in COVID-19. Study-wide background: Specimens from acute and convalescent COVID-19 originated in the United States, Italy and Spain. In each case, the material was cDNA or gDNA derived from T cells, B-cell-depleted T cells, or PBMCs.

Original handling: By means of reference gene primer amplification, nucleated cell counts were estimated. Generated by immunoSEQ multiplex PCR, the TCRdb table keeps only in-frame clones and is missing some. V and J calls and clone size are copied from that table; D and trimming were computed from the DNA. Of 200,000 to 250,000 clones listed, around nine tenths are singletons. Looked up from germline, CDR1 is SGHRS and CDR2 is YFSETQ. CDR3 length: 13 residues. Trimming took 0 bases from V and 4 from J, leaving 8 bases between them. The chain is built from TRBV5-1 and TRBJ2-7; D unresolved. Sequenced material: peripheral blood. The receptor comes from a man aged 18 to 29 with active or convalescent COVID-19. The CDR3 sequence: CASSLAVGYEQYF. CDR3 bases: TGCGCCAGCAGCTTGGCTGTCGGGTACGAGCAGTACTTC.